One and the same sample provided the 30 T cell receptor beta chains below, sequenced in a study of blood T cell repertoires in COVID-19. Using immunoSEQ multiplex PCR, the repertoire was profiled, and TCRdb retains in-frame clones only, with some absent. The sample holds 60,000 to 85,000 clones, around nine tenths seen once. The material sequenced was peripheral blood. The receptors were gathered from a middle-aged man with COVID-19, enrolled during active disease.

This chain links TRBV28 with TRBJ2-7; D ambiguous. Germline V gene sequence: CDR1 MDHEN, CDR2 SYDVKM. The V and J ends lost 7 bases and 0 bases respectively, with 7 bases between them. This CDR3 spans 12 amino acids. CDR3 in amino acids: CASTGSSYEQYF. The CDR3 region has the DNA TGTGCCAGCACTGGCAGCTCCTACGAGCAGTACTTC.

This clone was counted once. The genes are TRBV5-1 and TRBJ2-3; 13 bases fit TRBD2. Germline V gene data show CDR1 as SGHRS and CDR2 as YFSETQ. Trimming took 4 bases from V and 4 from J; bases not matched to a gene: 3. There are 15 residues in the CDR3. The CDR3 spells CASSTSGGAADTQYF. In nucleotides, the CDR3 is TGCGCCAGCAGCACTAGCGGGGGGGCAGCAGATACGCAGTATTTT.

The chain uses TRBV5-6 and TRBJ2-1, with 10 bases identical to TRBD2. Germline values: CDR1 SGHDT, CDR2 YYEEEE. Trimming cost V 4 bases and J 3 bases; bases outside gene matches: 4. The CDR3 totals 15 residues. Here the CDR3 reads CASSGTSDFYNEQFF. In DNA, the CDR3 is TGTGCCAGCAGCGGGACTAGCGATTTCTACAATGAGCAGTTCTTC.

The gene calls are TRBV19 and TRBJ2-3; 8 nucleotides line up with TRBD1. Trimming at V came to 7 bases and at J to 2 bases, leaving 8 bases not matched to a gene. This CDR3 comprises 15 residues. CDR1 and CDR2 (germline): LNHDA, SQIVND (reference sequence). In nucleotides, the CDR3 is TGTGCCAGTACCCCCCAGGGGGCTCCCACAGATACGCAGTATTTT. This codes for CASTPQGAPTDTQYF.

This chain connects TRBV6-5 to TRBJ2-7; a possible D gene is TRBD1 (5 bases). CDR3 length: 15 amino acids. Trimming removed 5 bases at V and 4 bases at J, with 18 bases between. Germline CDR1 and CDR2: MNHEY and SVGAGI. This CDR3 reads CASSLGAALGYEQYF. The CDR3 coding sequence is TGTGCCAGCAGTCTAGGGGCAGCCCTCGGGTACGAGCAGTACTTC.

The genes are TRBV9 and TRBJ2-1; D possibly corresponds to TRBD1 (7 bases). Germline-derived CDR1 and CDR2 are SGDLS and YYNGEE. V shed 4 bases and J shed 5 bases, with 19 bases lying between them. The CDR3 covers 16 residues. CDR3 DNA: TGTGCCAGCAGCCCTCAGGGGGGACACAGGGACAATGAGCAGTTCTTC. Protein sequence: CASSPQGGHRDNEQFF.

This chain connects TRBV3-1 (or the pseudogene TRBV3-2) to TRBJ1-2; possible D gene TRBD1, 6 bases. V lost 2 bases, J lost 8 bases, and 12 bases lay in between. CDR3 size: 13 residues. The V gene's germline CDR1 is LGHDT and CDR2 YNNKEL (reference sequence). Here the CDR3 reads CASSQTTGWGYTF. The CDR3 nucleotides read TGTGCCAGCAGCCAAACAACAGGGTGGGGCTACACCTTC.

The rearrangement uses TRBV3-1 (or the pseudogene TRBV3-2) and TRBJ2-1; 8 positions agree with TRBD2. Germline V gene sequence: CDR1 LGHDT, CDR2 YNNKEL (reference sequence). J lost 2 bases, V lost 3 bases, and 3 bases had no gene match. The length of the CDR3 is 15 residues. CDR3 nucleotides: TGTGCCAGCAGCCAGAATAGCGGGACCTACAATGAGCAGTTCTTC. As protein: CASSQNSGTYNEQFF.

The V and J genes are TRBV5-4 and TRBJ1-2; D call uncertain. The germline gives CDR1 SGHNT, CDR2 YYREEE (reference sequence). Trimming left V 4 bases short and J 3 bases short, with 16 bases between. The CDR3 totals 15 residues. In DNA, the CDR3 is TGTGCCAGCAGCGAGGGCCCTTCGGGAGACTATGGCTACACCTTC. Its protein is CASSEGPSGDYGYTF.

The chain combines TRBV18 with TRBJ2-7; D not certain. Trimming pared 4 bases from V and 4 bases from J, leaving 14 bases between. The length of the CDR3 is 14 residues. Germline loops: CDR1 KGHSH, CDR2 LQKENI. CDR3 sequence reads: CASSRGELDYEQYF. CDR3 sequence (DNA): TGTGCCAGCTCACGAGGAGAGCTAGATTACGAGCAGTACTTC.

V is TRBV30 and J is TRBJ2-7; 8 bases agree with TRBD2. Germline V gene data show CDR1 as GTSNPN and CDR2 as SVGIG (reference sequence). V was pared by 0 bases and J by 3 bases, with 4 bases of the junction left unmatched. There are 14 residues in the CDR3. Here the CDR3 reads CAWSVAAGVYEQYF. The CDR3 nucleotides read TGTGCCTGGAGTGTAGCAGCGGGGGTCTACGAGCAGTACTTC.

As DNA, the CDR3 is TGTGCCAGCAGCCCCAACCCTATAGCCCAGAACATTCAGTACTTC. Translated, it gives CASSPNPIAQNIQYF. The chain employs TRBV9 and TRBJ2-4; unclear D gene. Trimming left V 4 bases short and J 7 bases short, with 18 bases between. The CDR3 is 15 amino acids. Germline assignment: CDR1 SGDLS and CDR2 YYNGEE.

This chain links TRBV5-5 with TRBJ2-2; 9 bases fit TRBD1. The ends lost 0 bases at V and 6 bases at J; junction bases unmatched: 3. Germline CDR1 is SGHKS and CDR2 is YYEKEE (reference sequence). The CDR3 consists of 15 residues. In DNA, the CDR3 is TGTGCCAGCAGCTTGGTGGGACAGGGTTCCGGGGAGCTGTTTTTT. As protein: CASSLVGQGSGELFF.

This clone was observed a single time. The chain uses TRBV3-1 (or the pseudogene TRBV3-2) and TRBJ2-1, with 7 bases matching TRBD2. From germline, CDR1 is LGHDT and CDR2 YNNKEL (reference sequence). V lost 0 bases to trimming and J lost 10 bases; unmatched junction nucleotides: 6. The CDR3 extends over 14 amino acids. CDR3 sequence reads: CASSQDLTSLEQFF. The CDR3 DNA reads TGTGCCAGCAGCCAAGATCTGACTAGCCTCGAGCAGTTCTTC.

For this clone: At the DNA level, this CDR3 is encoded by other sequences in the same sample as well. This chain connects TRBV5-1 to TRBJ2-1; 7 positions agree with TRBD1. Germline trimming cut 0 bases from V and 0 bases from J; bases unmatched to any gene: 0. The CDR3 extends over 15 amino acids. The V gene's germline CDR1 is SGHRS and CDR2 YFSETQ. The CDR3 protein is CASSLGQGSYNEQFF. For the CDR3, the DNA is TGCGCCAGCAGCTTGGGACAGGGCTCCTACAATGAGCAGTTCTTC.

The chain couples TRBV11-2 to TRBJ2-5; 7 bases match TRBD1. The CDR3 totals 13 residues. Germline values: CDR1 SGHAT, CDR2 FQNNGV. V was clipped by 5 bases and J by 5 bases; unmatched bases: 5. The CDR3 DNA reads TGTGCCAGCAGCGTACAGGGGTTGGAGACCCAGTACTTC. Translated: CASSVQGLETQYF.

The J gene is TRBJ2-2, the V gene TRBV30; D is unclear. This CDR3 is 13 amino acids long. Germline lookup yields CDR1 GTSNPN and CDR2 SVGIG (reference sequence). V was shortened by 4 bases and J by 4 bases, with 10 bases between the two germline ends. CDR3 nucleotides: TGTGCCTGGAAGCTCCAGCGCACCGGGGAGCTGTTTTTT. It is translated as CAWKLQRTGELFF.

On this clone itself: The sample contains more than one DNA sequence encoding this CDR3. The chain uses TRBV5-1 and TRBJ2-5, with 12 bases identical to TRBD2. V dropped 0 bases and J dropped 2; count of bases not matched to a gene: 2. Germline-derived CDR1 and CDR2 are SGHRS and YFSETQ. The CDR3 has 16 amino acids. The CDR3 loop is CASSLGLAGGQETQYF. CDR3 DNA sequence: TGCGCCAGCAGCTTGGGGCTAGCGGGGGGGCAAGAGACCCAGTACTTC.

This clone was detected once. This chain joins TRBV25-1 and TRBJ1-1, with D perhaps matching TRBD1 (5 bases). The germline V gene has CDR1 MGHDK and CDR2 SYGVNS. The CDR3 consists of 12 residues. V was trimmed by 7 bases and J by 1 base, leaving 7 bases between them. CDR3 sequence: CASKGQNTEAFF. The CDR3 DNA sequence: TGTGCCAGCAAAGGACAGAACACTGAAGCTTTCTTT.

The chain combines TRBV6-5 with TRBJ1-1, with a weak D call TRBD1 (5 bases). Trimming cost V 10 bases and J 5 bases, with 23 bases left between them. This CDR3 is 15 amino acids long. Germline V gene data show CDR1 as MNHEY and CDR2 as SVGAGI. The CDR3: CATLYRAGPKTEAFF. The CDR3 nucleotides are TGTGCCACACTATACCGGGCAGGGCCCAAAACTGAAGCTTTCTTT.

In nucleotides, the CDR3 is TGCGCCAGCAGAGCGGGAGGTTGGTCAGAGACCCAGTACTTC. Residues: CASRAGGWSETQYF. The chain links TRBV5-1 to TRBJ2-5; 9 bases line up with TRBD2. Germline CDR1 reads SGHRS; CDR2 reads YFSETQ. The CDR3 runs to 14 residues. The V and J ends lost 5 bases and 4 bases, in that order; junction bases with no gene match: 6.

The rearrangement joins TRBV6-5 to TRBJ1-5, with 10 positions matching TRBD1. The V segment lost 6 bases and the J segment 7 bases; nucleotides outside the gene matches: 3. From germline, CDR1 is MNHEY and CDR2 SVGAGI. This CDR3 spans 13 amino acids. Written as DNA, the CDR3 is TGTGCCAGCAGGGACAGGGGGGGACAGCCCCAGCATTTT. Translating it yields CASRDRGGQPQHF.

This clone came up once. J is TRBJ1-2 and V is TRBV12-3 or TRBV12-4, with TRBD1 matching 8 bases. This CDR3 comprises 13 residues. After removal of 7 bases from V and 8 bases from J, the junction contained 9 bases not matched to a gene. The CDR3 nucleotides read TGTGCCAGCATTCCCACAGGGGGATTAGGCTACACCTTC. It encodes CASIPTGGLGYTF.

The V gene is TRBV18, the J gene TRBJ1-4, with 7 bases that match TRBD1. Per the germline V gene, CDR1 is KGHSH and CDR2 is LQKENI. The V and J ends lost 3 bases and 5 bases, in that order; junction bases with no gene match: 6. The CDR3 totals 15 residues. The DNA of the CDR3 is TGTGCCAGCTCACCTCCCGGGGACAGAAATGAAAAACTGTTTTTT. Amino acid sequence: CASSPPGDRNEKLFF.

The genes are TRBV24-1 and TRBJ2-1; a possible D gene is TRBD2 (5 bases). Trimming stripped 5 bases from V and 10 bases from J, with 20 bases between. This CDR3 has 15 amino acids. CDR1 and CDR2 from the germline V gene are KGHDR and SFDVKD. Written as DNA, the CDR3 is TGTGCCACCAGTGCCCCTCCGCCCGGGGAAAGGGAGCAGTTCTTC. Translation gives CATSAPPPGEREQFF.

The chain has TRBV3-1 (or the pseudogene TRBV3-2) and TRBJ2-2, with D possibly TRBD2 on 7 matching bases. Trimming removed 1 base from V and 4 bases from J, with 16 bases in between. The CDR3 consists of 17 residues. Germline CDR1 is LGHDT and CDR2 is YNNKEL (reference sequence). The CDR3 sequence: CASSQGLAGASTGELFF. The DNA of the CDR3 is TGTGCCAGCAGCCAAGGCCTCGCGGGGGCGAGCACCGGGGAGCTGTTTTTT.

V and J are TRBV19 and TRBJ1-5, with 8 bases aligning to TRBD1. The CDR3 contains 17 residues. V shed 5 bases and J 6 bases; nucleotides not matched to a gene: 15. Germline V gene sequence: CDR1 LNHDA, CDR2 SQIVND (reference sequence). CDR3 sequence reads: CASSQQGGFGFGQPQHF. DNA of the CDR3: TGTGCCAGTAGTCAACAGGGGGGGTTTGGGTTTGGTCAGCCCCAGCATTTT.

The chain couples TRBV3-1 (or the pseudogene TRBV3-2) to TRBJ2-3, with 12 bases fitting TRBD2. The trim removed 0 bases at V and 3 bases at J, leaving 10 bases unmatched. The germline CDR1 and CDR2 sequences are LGHDT and YNNKEL (reference sequence). CDR3 length: 19 amino acids. CDR3 region: CASSQDVAILAGGTDTQYF. As DNA, the CDR3 is TGTGCCAGCAGCCAAGATGTGGCCATCCTAGCGGGGGGGACAGATACGCAGTATTTT.

In its sample, this clone was seen once. The chain has TRBV18 and TRBJ1-2; D may be TRBD1 (5 bases). The CDR3 is 14 amino acids. Germline values: CDR1 KGHSH, CDR2 LQKENI. The V end lost 1 base, the J end lost 2 bases, and 8 bases lay between the germline ends. CDR3 in DNA: TGTGCCAGCTCACCACGGGCAGGGAACTATGGCTACACCTTC. Protein sequence: CASSPRAGNYGYTF.

V usage is TRBV6-5 and J usage is TRBJ1-5; 7 bases are a match to TRBD1. This CDR3 contains 15 residues. Germline V gene lookup returns CDR1 MNHEY and CDR2 SVGAGI. J was trimmed by 2 bases and V by 6 bases; bases with no gene match: 7. The CDR3 DNA is TGTGCCAGCAGACGCACAGGGGAGGGCAATCAGCCCCAGCATTTT. Amino acids: CASRRTGEGNQPQHF.